This TCR beta chain was profiled in a study of CD8+ T cells in alopecia areata. The overall study: Patients in the treated group were given tofacitinib by mouth, 5 to 10 mg twice a day. Tofacitinib therapy lasting 6 to 18 months was followed by 6 months off drug. Overall study results and limits: In scalp, tofacitinib significantly decreased clonality and expanded CD8+ clones among the top 100.

On this clone: Its matching antigen is unknown.

The CDR3 is 14 amino acids. Per the germline V gene, CDR1 is SGHTA and CDR2 is FQGTGA. V shed 2 bases and J shed 2 bases, with 8 bases lying between them. Extracted RNA was reverse transcribed into cDNA, the sequencing template. The data were produced by immunoSEQ multiplex PCR, yet TCRdb's version contains in-frame clones alone and is incomplete. Of fewer than 110,000 clones listed, 84% were seen once; the top ten hold 24%. As to treatment: oral pan-JAK inhibitor, 5-10 mg twice daily. Specimens obtained from alopecia areata patients comprised lesional scalp punch biopsies and peripheral blood. This TCR came from a human donor with alopecia areata. The chain has TRBV7-3 and TRBJ2-3; D not resolved. Material: CD8+ T cells sorted from blood, obtained at week 24, from a patient treated with tofacitinib. CDR3 loop: CASSLEMNTDTQYF. The DNA for the CDR3 is TGTGCCAGCAGCTTAGAGATGAACACAGATACGCAGTATTTT.